This T cell receptor beta chain was sequenced during a study of monozygotic twins with inflammatory bowel disease. A remark on this clonotype: Its antigen is not known.

The study, taken as a whole, reports: Researchers report that IBD patients shared fewer clonotypes with others than healthy twins, especially amid disease activity. Those with IBD had lower TCRbeta diversity (inverse Simpson) than their healthy co-twins did. Background noise in patient repertoires may stem from differing immunosuppressive treatments.

During cDNA synthesis, UMIs that each contained a 6-nucleotide sample barcode were added by means of template switching. Each CDR3 protein gets one entry in TCRdb, which reprocessed the 5' RACE reads and gives no DNA. The sample holds about 210,000 distinct CDR3 sequences. The CDR3 loop spans 13 amino acids. The V gene's germline CDR1 is SGHDT and CDR2 YYEEEE. This TCR derives from a human donor with ulcerative colitis or Crohn's disease, or a healthy co-twin of an affected twin (not recorded which). The chain is built from TRBV5-6 and TRBJ2-2; with no DNA, the TCRdb D assignment of TRBD1 cannot be verified. The sequenced material came from blood. CDR3 loop: CASSPTGAGELFF.